One sample yielded the 5 T cell receptor beta chains listed below, sequenced in a study of monozygotic twins with inflammatory bowel disease (dated by TCRdb to the late 2010s). The library came from 5' RACE. Instrument on record: Illumina HiSeq 2500. Through TCRdb reprocessing, the reads give one entry per CDR3 protein sequence; DNA is omitted. The sample table gives approximately 100,000 distinct CDR3 sequences. Around 1.9% of the sample comes from the top ten. Sequencing used blood. The receptors were gathered from a human donor with ulcerative colitis or Crohn's disease, or a healthy co-twin of an affected twin (not recorded which).

V gene TRBV12-3 or TRBV12-4 combines with J gene TRBJ2-3. This CDR3 spans 12 amino acids. CDR3 sequence reads: CASSSGLHTQYF.

V usage is TRBV28 and J usage is TRBJ2-5; TCRdb calls TRBD1, which cannot be checked without DNA. Germline V CDR1 and CDR2: MDHEN, SYDVKM. The CDR3 consists of 17 residues. The CDR3 loop reads CASSLGSPGGPQETQYF.

V usage is TRBV7-8 and J usage is TRBJ2-7; checking the TCRdb D call of TRBD2 is not possible without DNA. In germline, CDR1 is SGHVS, CDR2 FQNEAQ. This CDR3 spans 18 amino acids. The CDR3 is CASSPRYRTSGSDYEQYF.

The chain carries TRBV7-9 and TRBJ2-7. CDR1 is SEHNR, CDR2 FQNEAQ, per germline (reference sequence). There are 12 residues in the CDR3. The CDR3 sequence is CASSLALDEQYF. Supplemented by reference TRBV7-9 and TRBJ2-7, the full variable domain reads DTGVSQNPRHKITKRGQNVTFRCDPISEHNRLYWYRQTLGQGPEFLTYFQNEAQLEKSRLLSDRFSAERPKGSFSTLEIQRTEQGDSAMYLCASSLALDEQYFGPGTRLTVT.

The J gene is TRBJ2-7, the V gene TRBV9; the TRBD2 assignment by TCRdb is unverifiable without DNA. From germline, CDR1 is SGDLS and CDR2 YYNGEE. The CDR3 sequence is 15 residues long. The CDR3 is CASSGLAGGPSEQYF.